This T cell receptor (beta chain) was obtained from a study of Ad26.COV2.S vaccination and SARS-CoV-2 variants. Regarding this clone: Antigen unknown.

Study-level results: There was reportedly substantial breadth in spike-specific CD8+ and CD4+ T cell responses after vaccination.

Sequencing was performed with immunoSEQ multiplex PCR; in TCRdb, only in-frame clones are kept and a portion is missing. The sample carries 350,000 to 400,000 clones, 75% to 90% recorded once. The treatment denotes: about 20 received Ad26.COV2.S at low or high dose, single or two shots; several received placebo; per-sample allocation not given. Samples analyzed were those drawn on day 63 after the first vaccine or placebo injection. From germline, CDR1 is SGHTA and CDR2 FQGNSA. The CDR3 is made up of 14 amino acids. Trimming took off 1 base at V and 4 bases at J, with 9 bases between the two ends. The chain carries TRBV7-2 and TRBJ2-3; D assignment may be TRBD1 or TRBD2 (5 bases each). The sequencing used peripheral blood, collected in a trial of Ad26.COV2.S vaccine versus placebo. The receptor was derived from a person aged 18-65 years who received the Ad26.COV2.S COVID-19 vaccine or a placebo. CDR3 sequence (DNA): TGTGCCAGCAGCTTAGAGGTGGGACCAGATACGCAGTATTTT. As protein: CASSLEVGPDTQYF.